Following are 23 T cell receptor beta chains from one sample sequenced in a study of CD8+CD57+ T cells in acquired aplastic anemia. The study profiled TCR beta VDJ and CDR3 using genomic DNA as template. TCRdb re-called the reads with MiXCR, one entry per CDR3 protein. Of approximately 300,000 distinct CDR3 sequences detected, approximately 60% appear once; the ten largest clones hold approximately 1.2%. Selection for sequencing was limited to patients who had shown CD8+CD57+ cell expansion by flow cytometry. Sequencing input: sorted CD4+, CD8+, or CD8+CD57+ T cells (not recorded which) from PBMCs. Receptors were obtained from a human donor with aplastic anemia.

This clonotype was counted at least ten times. The chain joins TRBV9 to TRBJ2-1; no reliable D call. The V end was cut by 7 bases, the J end by 4 bases, with 18 bases between. The CDR3 covers 15 residues. Per germline, CDR1 SGDLS and CDR2 YYNGEE. This CDR3 reads CASSRTPALYNEQFF. Written as DNA, the CDR3 is TGTGCCAGCTCCAGGACCCCCGCACTGTACAATGAGCAGTTCTTC.

This clonotype was counted only a few times. This chain connects TRBV2 to TRBJ2-5, with TRBD1 identical over 8 bases. There are 15 residues in the CDR3. Germline lookup yields CDR1 SNHLY and CDR2 FYNNEI. Trimming at V came to 8 bases and at J to 5 bases, leaving 13 bases not matched to a gene. For the CDR3, the DNA is TGTGCCAGCTGGAGCAACACAGGGGGACGGGAGACCCAGTACTTC. Amino acid sequence: CASWSNTGGRETQYF.

The chain links TRBV7-3 to TRBJ1-2; D call uncertain. V lost 5 bases and J 7 bases, leaving 20 bases between the germline ends. Germline CDR1 and CDR2: SGHTA and FQGTGA. This CDR3 has 15 amino acids. The CDR3: CASSQEDPRLGGYTF. The CDR3 DNA sequence: TGTGCCAGCAGCCAAGAGGATCCCAGATTAGGTGGCTACACCTTC.

The table lists this clonotype with many counts. This chain joins TRBV12-3 or TRBV12-4 and TRBJ2-5; tentative D call: TRBD1 (5 bases). The CDR3 spans 13 residues. V was pared by 3 bases and J by 5 bases, with 10 bases between. CDR3 DNA sequence: TGTGCCAGCAGTTTGAGAAGGGGTGAGACCCAGTACTTC. The encoded protein is CASSLRRGETQYF.

V and J are TRBV7-9 and TRBJ2-5; the match to TRBD2 covers 7 bases. The CDR3 length is 16 residues. The V and J ends lost 3 bases and 4 bases, in that order; junction bases with no gene match: 11. CDR1 SEHNR and CDR2 FQNEAQ come from the germline V gene (reference sequence). The CDR3: CASSLQYGGISETQYF. The CDR3 DNA reads TGTGCCAGCAGCTTGCAATACGGGGGGATATCAGAGACCCAGTACTTC.

This clonotype came up many times. This chain links TRBV19 with TRBJ2-1, with D uncertain. The CDR3 spans 15 residues. Trimming shortened V by 8 bases and J by 4 bases, and 18 bases separated the two germline ends. Germline V gene data show CDR1 as LNHDA and CDR2 as SQIVND (reference sequence). CDR3 in DNA: TGTGCCAGTCAGGACGAGTTAGTAGGATACAATGAGCAGTTCTTC. Its translation is CASQDELVGYNEQFF.

The sample holds many counts of this clonotype. V gene TRBV5-1 combines with J gene TRBJ1-2, with a weak D call TRBD1 (5 bases). V gave up 7 bases and J gave up 4 bases, with 14 bases separating them. The CDR3 spans 13 residues. Germline lookup yields CDR1 SGHRS and CDR2 YFSETQ. The CDR3 sequence: CASSPGGRYGYTF. The CDR3 coding sequence is TGCGCCAGCTCCCCTGGGGGACGCTATGGCTACACCTTC.

This chain connects TRBV24-1 to TRBJ2-1; 8 bases are shared with TRBD1. This CDR3 spans 15 amino acids. J was trimmed by 6 bases and V by 4 bases; bases with no gene match: 7. In germline, CDR1 is KGHDR, CDR2 SFDVKD. This CDR3 reads CATSEARGRVNEQFF. The CDR3 bases are TGTGCCACCAGTGAGGCCAGGGGGCGCGTCAATGAGCAGTTCTTC.

This clonotype occurred many times. V gene TRBV20-1 combines with J gene TRBJ2-1, with TRBD2 identical over 9 bases. The germline CDR1 and CDR2 sequences are DFQATT and SNEGSKA (reference sequence). Trimming took 3 bases from V and 7 from J; bases not matched to a gene: 7. This CDR3 has 14 residues. In DNA, the CDR3 is TGCAGTGCTAGGGATAGCGGGGGAGTTAATGAGCAGTTCTTC. Translation gives CSARDSGGVNEQFF.

V is TRBV15 and J is TRBJ2-1, with TRBD1 matching over 9 bases. Losses at the gene ends were 6 bases for V and 9 bases for J; bases not matched to a gene: 9. The CDR3 has 14 residues. Germline V CDR1 and CDR2: LNHNV, YYDKDF (reference sequence). The CDR3 nucleotides read TGTGCCACCAGACGTAAGGGACAGGGACCTGAGCAGTTCTTC. Amino acids: CATRRKGQGPEQFF.

This clonotype was seen more than once but under ten times. J is TRBJ1-2 and V is TRBV24-1; D is unresolved. Germline CDR1 reads KGHDR; CDR2 reads SFDVKD. Trimming removed 4 bases at V and 8 bases at J, with 10 bases between. The CDR3 sequence is 12 residues long. The CDR3 reads CATSEVGNGYTF. CDR3 in DNA: TGTGCCACCAGTGAGGTGGGGAACGGCTACACCTTC.

For this clonotype: Germline is not matched at one junction end, which may reflect a read error. The chain uses TRBV6-5 and TRBJ2-2; D not certain. Germline CDR1 reads MNHEY; CDR2 reads SVGAGI. The CDR3 consists of 11 residues. The CDR3 DNA is TGTGCCAGCAGTCACACCGGTGAGCTGTTTTTT. Amino acids: CASSHTGELFF.

With regard to this clonotype: A much larger clone lies a single base off, so this may be a read error. The CDR3: CASSLSLNQPQYF. Written as DNA, the CDR3 is TGTGCCAGCAGTTTATCTCTTAATCAGCCCCAGTATTTT. The genes are TRBV27 and TRBJ1-5, with D unclear. The J call may not be correct, given that the DNA end is closer to TRBJ2-3. This CDR3 has 13 residues. Germline CDR1 reads MNHEY; CDR2 reads SMNVEV (reference sequence).

The rearrangement links TRBV7-8 to TRBJ2-7; 8 bases fit TRBD2. Germline CDR1 is SGHVS and CDR2 is FQNEAQ. With 0 bases clipped from V and 0 bases from J, the junction kept 7 bases outside the gene matches. The CDR3 spans 17 residues. The CDR3 loop reads CASSLAGTRGSSYEQYF. In nucleotides, the CDR3 is TGTGCCAGCAGCTTAGCCGGGACTAGAGGGTCCTCCTACGAGCAGTACTTC.

This clonotype was observed at least ten times. The rearrangement uses TRBV6-5 and TRBJ2-7; 9 nucleotides align to TRBD2. The V gene end was trimmed by 0 bases and the J gene end by 2 bases; junction bases not matched to a gene: 5. The CDR3 is 16 amino acids. Germline V gene sequence: CDR1 MNHEY, CDR2 SVGAGI. CDR3 DNA: TGTGCCAGCAGTTACTCGACTAGCGGAGCTACCTACGAGCAGTACTTC. Its translation is CASSYSTSGATYEQYF.

This clonotype was seen only once. This chain links TRBV5-1 with TRBJ2-3, with 11 bases identical to TRBD2. This CDR3 has 16 amino acids. V gave up 4 bases and J gave up 2 bases; unmatched junction bases: 6. From germline, CDR1 is SGHRS and CDR2 YFSETQ. Here the CDR3 reads CASSRGTSGFTDTQYF. CDR3 DNA: TGCGCCAGCAGCCGTGGGACTAGCGGATTCACAGATACGCAGTATTTT.

This clonotype was detected many times. This chain joins TRBV29-1 and TRBJ1-3; D unresolved. CDR1 is SQVTM and CDR2 is ANQGSEA in the germline V gene. The V end lost 4 bases, the J end lost 8 bases, and 9 bases lay between the germline ends. This CDR3 has 11 residues. Here the CDR3 reads CSVVAGDTIYF. CDR3 DNA sequence: TGCAGCGTTGTCGCTGGGGACACCATATATTTT.

Worth noting for this clonotype: A read error is likely, as this CDR3 ends without the conserved phenylalanine or tryptophan. No DNA is shown, since the ends of the CDR3 on it are uncertain; the CDR3 is the one TCRdb lists. The chain has TRBV15 and TRBJ1-3; TRBD1 is the table's D call, not checked against the DNA. Germline CDR1 LNHNV, CDR2 YYDKDF (reference sequence). A total of 15 residues make up the CDR3, ends included. CDR3 residues: CATRDRGSSGNTVYL.

This clonotype was seen at least ten times. The V and J genes are TRBV6-1 and TRBJ2-7; TRBD1 might be the D (6 bases). V was cut by 7 bases and J by 3 bases, with 16 bases left in between. The CDR3 length is 14 residues. The germline V gene has CDR1 MNHNS and CDR2 SASEGT. CDR3 bases: TGTGCCAGCACCGACACGGGACAAAACTACGAGCAGTACTTC. This gives the protein CASTDTGQNYEQYF.

This clonotype turned up a few times. This chain joins TRBV10-3 and TRBJ1-1; D gene unclear. The CDR3 extends over 14 amino acids. V was pared by 3 bases and J by 1 base, with 9 bases between. The V gene's germline CDR1 is ENHRY and CDR2 SYGVKD. CDR3 nucleotide sequence: TGTGCCATCAGTGACGGGTTCGGGAACACTGAAGCTTTCTTT. It translates to CAISDGFGNTEAFF.

This clonotype appeared many times. This sequence joins TRBV15 and TRBJ2-7; D not certain. CDR3 length: 13 residues. Germline V gene sequence: CDR1 LNHNV, CDR2 YYDKDF (reference sequence). Trimming removed 0 bases from V and 4 bases from J, with 7 bases in between. The CDR3 spells CATSRDVTYEQYF. DNA for the CDR3: TGTGCCACCAGCAGAGACGTGACGTACGAGCAGTACTTC.

The chain has TRBV5-4 and TRBJ2-5, with 9 bases identical to TRBD2. The CDR3 covers 13 residues. Germline assignment: CDR1 SGHNT and CDR2 YYREEE (reference sequence). V lost 4 bases to trimming and J lost 5 bases; unmatched junction nucleotides: 3. The CDR3 sequence: CASSDGLAETQYF. The CDR3 coding sequence is TGTGCCAGCAGCGATGGACTAGCGGAGACCCAGTACTTC.

At least ten counts were recorded for this clonotype. The V call is TRBV19, the J call TRBJ2-6; D possibly corresponds to TRBD2 (6 bases). The germline V gene encodes CDR1 LNHDA and CDR2 SQIVND (reference sequence). The CDR3 has 15 residues. The germline V and J ends were trimmed by 2 bases and 2 bases, with 7 bases remaining between them. The CDR3 sequence is CASSIIAAGANVLTF. The CDR3 DNA follows: TGTGCCAGTAGTATAATAGCGGCTGGGGCCAACGTCCTGACTTTC.